This TCR beta chain was identified during a study of shared clonotypes between healthy human individuals. Looked up from germline, CDR1 is SGHTS and CDR2 is YDEGEE. The length of the CDR3 is 17 residues. Losses at the gene ends were 4 bases for V and 2 bases for J; bases not matched to a gene: 8. It was across several immunoSEQ plates that each subset's genomic DNA was evenly split. Clones were sequenced by immunoSEQ multiplex PCR, and TCRdb holds only the in-frame ones, with some missing. The sample shows around 1.4 million clones, about 98.5% of them seen only once. CD45RA+ naive and CD45RA-negative memory subsets were separated from CD4+ cells. Findings and caveats of the study: Generally, naive subsets (rather than memory subsets) showed larger estimated richness.

To note about this clone: Its target is unknown.

The sample taken for sequencing was naive CD4+ T cells sorted from blood. Subset: CD45RA+ positively selected. This clonotype originated in a man aged 25-45 years in good health. The V and J genes are TRBV5-8 and TRBJ2-3; 12 nucleotides agree with TRBD2. The CDR3 sequence: CASSPTGTSGHTDTQYF. The CDR3, as DNA: TGTGCCAGCAGCCCCACCGGGACTAGCGGGCACACAGATACGCAGTATTTT.